The 29 T cell receptor beta chains reported below all come from one sample, sequenced in a study of glioma-infiltrating T cells after dendritic cell vaccination. Data came from immunoSEQ multiplex PCR; TCRdb stores just in-frame clones and leaves some out. Of about 76,000 clones listed, over 75% are singletons. Noted time point: after dendritic cell vaccination, including at tumor progression/relapse. The sequencing used blood, collected after dendritic cell vaccination. The source of these receptors is a human donor with glioblastoma.

V gene TRBV6-1 combines with J gene TRBJ2-6; TRBD1 aligns across 7 bases. Per the germline V gene, CDR1 is MNHNS and CDR2 is SASEGT. V shed 1 base and J 7 bases; nucleotides not matched to a gene: 7. The CDR3 consists of 16 residues. The CDR3 is CASSEGLGGAANVLTF. CDR3 DNA: TGTGCCAGCAGTGAAGGGTTAGGGGGCGCCGCCAACGTCCTGACTTTC.

The rearrangement links TRBV7-9 to TRBJ2-1; tentatively, D is TRBD2 (6 bases). Germline CDR1 SEHNR, CDR2 FQNEAQ (reference sequence). This CDR3 has 15 residues. The V gene lost 3 bases and the J gene lost 7 bases, with 16 bases spanning the gap. The CDR3 loop reads CASSFWEAPWNEQFF. DNA for the CDR3: TGTGCCAGCAGCTTCTGGGAGGCCCCCTGGAATGAGCAGTTCTTC.

CDR3 sequence (DNA): TGTGCCAGCAGTGCTCAGGGACAGGCTAATGAAAAACTGTTTTTT. Translating it yields CASSAQGQANEKLFF. This rearrangement joins TRBV2 to TRBJ1-4, with 8 bases matching TRBD1. CDR1 is SNHLY and CDR2 is FYNNEI in the germline V gene. The CDR3 length is 15 residues. V lost 4 bases to trimming and J lost 3 bases; unmatched junction nucleotides: 4.

The DNA for the CDR3 is TGTGCCAGCAGCTTAGGGGACAGGGGCTACACCTTC. It yields the protein CASSLGDRGYTF. J is TRBJ1-2 and V is TRBV7-3; 8 bases align to TRBD1. The CDR3 contains 12 residues. The J segment lost 8 bases and the V segment lost 2 bases, leaving 1 base of the junction unmatched. CDR1 is SGHTA, CDR2 FQGTGA, per germline.

The V gene is TRBV27, the J gene TRBJ1-2, with 7 bases fitting TRBD1. There are 14 residues in the CDR3. Trimming at V came to 0 bases and at J to 8 bases, leaving 6 bases not matched to a gene. The germline V gene has CDR1 MNHEY and CDR2 SMNVEV (reference sequence). CDR3 DNA: TGTGCCAGCAGTTTATCGAAGGGGGCGGGGGGCTACACCTTC. This encodes CASSLSKGAGGYTF.

J is TRBJ1-4 and V is TRBV28, with 7 nucleotides matching TRBD1. V was pared by 3 bases and J by 3 bases, with 7 bases of the junction left unmatched. The CDR3 loop spans 16 amino acids. The germline V gene encodes CDR1 MDHEN and CDR2 SYDVKM. The CDR3 DNA reads TGTGCCAGCAGTTTCCTGACCGGGACAGCTAATGAAAAACTGTTTTTT. It codes for CASSFLTGTANEKLFF.

The chain has TRBV6-1 and TRBJ2-1, with a weak D call TRBD2 (5 bases). Germline V gene data show CDR1 as MNHNS and CDR2 as SASEGT. This CDR3 spans 16 amino acids. Trimming stripped 4 bases from V and 3 bases from J, with 16 bases between. The CDR3 DNA reads as TGTGCCAGCAGTGCCTTAAGCGGATCCTTCTACAATGAGCAGTTCTTC. Its translation is CASSALSGSFYNEQFF.

The gene calls are TRBV6-5 and TRBJ2-3, with 7 bases identical to TRBD1. The CDR3 consists of 15 residues. CDR1 and CDR2 from the germline V gene are MNHEY and SVGAGI. Germline trimming cut 0 bases from V and 4 bases from J; bases unmatched to any gene: 4. The CDR3 DNA is TGTGCCAGCAGTTACTCGGGGGACAGAGCAGATACGCAGTATTTT. Amino acids: CASSYSGDRADTQYF.

The genes are TRBV7-9 and TRBJ1-5; D not certain. The germline V gene encodes CDR1 SEHNR and CDR2 FQNEAQ (reference sequence). CDR3 length: 14 residues. V was pared by 3 bases and J by 4 bases, with 10 bases between. The CDR3 nucleotides read TGTGCCAGCAGCTTTCTGGGCCTGAATCAGCCCCAGCATTTT. Encoded protein: CASSFLGLNQPQHF.

The chain couples TRBV4-3 to TRBJ2-1, with D perhaps TRBD2 (5 bases). The germline V gene encodes CDR1 LGHNA and CDR2 YSLEER. The CDR3 is made up of 14 amino acids. V lost 4 bases to trimming and J lost 10 bases, with 17 bases between them. CDR3: CASSPGLQIKEQFF. The CDR3 nucleotides read TGCGCCAGCAGCCCCGGACTGCAGATAAAAGAGCAGTTCTTC.

This chain uses TRBV6-5 with TRBJ1-1, with TRBD1 as a possible D gene (5 bases). V was pared by 2 bases and J by 4 bases, with 11 bases between. Germline V gives CDR1 MNHEY, CDR2 SVGAGI. This CDR3 comprises 14 residues. CDR3 protein: CASSYGGGVTEAFF. As DNA, the CDR3 is TGTGCCAGCAGTTACGGGGGAGGGGTCACTGAAGCTTTCTTT.

J is TRBJ2-1 and V is TRBV7-3; perhaps TRBD2 as D (7 bases). Deletions cut 3 bases from V and 2 bases from J, with 20 bases between. CDR3 length: 18 residues. The V gene's germline CDR1 is SGHTA and CDR2 FQGTGA. The DNA of the CDR3 is TGTGCCAGCAGCTTGGTTTTGGGTGGGGGGGGCGCCTACAATGAGCAGTTCTTC. Translated, it gives CASSLVLGGGGAYNEQFF. The full variable domain, completed using reference TRBV7-3 and TRBJ2-1, is GAGVSQTPSNKVTEKGKYVELRCDPISGHTALYWYRQSLGQGPEFLIYFQGTGAADDSGLPNDRFFAVRPEGSVSTLKIQRTERGDSAVYLCASSLVLGGGGAYNEQFFGPGTRLTVL.

J is TRBJ2-1 and V is TRBV19, with 10 positions matching TRBD1. Unmatched junction bases numbered 14, after V lost 7 bases and J lost 2 bases. Germline CDR1 is LNHDA and CDR2 is SQIVND (reference sequence). The CDR3 sequence is 18 residues long. CDR3 protein: CASTRGTGDLEPYNEQFF. As DNA, the CDR3 is TGTGCCAGTACCCGGGGGACAGGGGATTTAGAGCCCTACAATGAGCAGTTCTTC.

The sample holds a few counts of this clone. The chain recombines TRBV5-6 with TRBJ1-6; no clear D. With 0 bases removed from V and 6 bases from J, the gap between germline ends came to 7 bases. Germline-derived CDR1 and CDR2 are SGHDT and YYEEEE. CDR3 length: 14 residues. The chain's CDR3 is CASSLGGFNSPLHF. CDR3 sequence (DNA): TGTGCCAGCAGCTTGGGAGGGTTTAATTCACCCCTCCACTTT.

This chain uses TRBV18 with TRBJ1-5; 7 positions agree with TRBD1. Germline lookup yields CDR1 KGHSH and CDR2 LQKENI. J gave up 2 bases and V 3 bases, and 7 bases lay outside the gene matches. The CDR3 contains 16 residues. The CDR3 nucleotides read TGTGCCAGCTCACCTCCGGACAGGTCAGGCAATCAGCCCCAGCATTTT. As protein: CASSPPDRSGNQPQHF.

This clone has only one observation. This chain connects TRBV12-5 to TRBJ1-1, with TRBD1 matching 8 bases. With V trimmed by 5 bases and J by 4 bases, 6 bases remained unmatched. Germline lookup yields CDR1 LGHNT and CDR2 FRNRAP. The CDR3 has 14 amino acids. The CDR3 DNA reads as TGTGCTAGTGGTCCACAGGGGGAGGCCACTGAAGCTTTCTTT. It encodes CASGPQGEATEAFF. Together with reference TRBV12-5 and TRBJ1-1, the CDR3 gives the full variable domain: DARVTQTPRHKVTEMGQEVTMRCQPILGHNTVFWYRQTMMQGLELLAYFRNRAPLDDSGMPKDRFSAEMPDATLATLKIQPSEPRDSAVYFCASGPQGEATEAFFGQGTRLTVV.

The CDR3, as DNA: TGTGCCTGGAACCTCGACAATGCGGGCATTCAGTACTTC. Its translation is CAWNLDNAGIQYF. The chain recombines TRBV30 with TRBJ2-4, with D tentatively TRBD2 (5 bases). Trimming pared 4 bases from V and 9 bases from J, leaving 16 bases between. The germline V gene has CDR1 GTSNPN and CDR2 SVGIG (reference sequence). The CDR3 runs 13 residues.

The rearrangement links TRBV27 to TRBJ2-7; D ambiguous. With 2 bases removed from V and 3 bases from J, the gap between germline ends came to 8 bases. The CDR3 totals 13 residues. Germline values: CDR1 MNHEY, CDR2 SMNVEV (reference sequence). In DNA, the CDR3 is TGTGCCAGCAGTTTAACTTCATACTACGAGCAGTACTTC. Its protein product is CASSLTSYYEQYF.

The chain carries TRBV11-3 and TRBJ1-1, with D hard to call. The CDR3 extends over 11 amino acids. V was pared by 5 bases and J by 6 bases, with 7 bases between. Germline V lookup: CDR1 SGHNT, CDR2 YENEEA. The CDR3 region is CASSPKSEAFF. The CDR3 nucleotides read TGTGCCAGCAGCCCTAAGTCTGAAGCTTTCTTT.

This rearrangement joins TRBV7-6 to TRBJ1-3; D gene uncertain. CDR3 length equals 14 residues. The germline CDR1 and CDR2 sequences are SGHVS and FNYEAQ. V lost 5 bases, J lost 4 bases, and 12 bases lay in between. DNA for the CDR3: TGTGCCAGCAGCACCCGGGGTTTCGGAAACACCATATATTTT. It yields the protein CASSTRGFGNTIYF. Complete variable domain (other parts from reference TRBV7-6 and TRBJ1-3): GAGVSQSPRYKVTKRGQDVALRCDPISGHVSLYWYRQALGQGPEFLTYFNYEAQQDKSGLPNDRFSAERPEGSISTLTIQRTEQRDSAMYRCASSTRGFGNTIYFGEGSWLTVV.

The chain employs TRBV6-4 and TRBJ2-7; D is possibly TRBD2 (5 bases). V dropped 7 bases and J dropped 4 bases, with 17 bases sitting between them. The CDR3 has 14 amino acids. Germline V lookup: CDR1 MRHNA, CDR2 SNTAGT. CDR3 nucleotide sequence: TGTGCCAGCATAAGTACGGGAAGTCTGTACGAGCAGTACTTC. It encodes CASISTGSLYEQYF.

This clone showed up just a few times. CDR3 amino acids: CAISEDSKSEKLFF. For the CDR3, the DNA is TGTGCCATCAGCGAGGATTCTAAAAGTGAAAAACTGTTTTTT. V is TRBV10-3 and J is TRBJ1-4; D gene uncertain. The V end was cut by 6 bases, the J end by 7 bases, with 15 bases between. The CDR3 spans 14 residues. Per germline, CDR1 ENHRY and CDR2 SYGVKD.

This clone has just one count. V is TRBV27 and J is TRBJ2-1; TRBD1 matches 7 bases. The germline V gene has CDR1 MNHEY and CDR2 SMNVEV (reference sequence). The J segment lost 1 base and the V segment lost 11 bases, leaving 11 bases of the junction unmatched. CDR3 size: 15 residues. This CDR3 reads CAASSQGWSYNEQFF. Here the CDR3 DNA reads TGTGCCGCCAGTTCACAGGGGTGGTCCTACAATGAGCAGTTCTTC.

The chain combines TRBV7-7 with TRBJ2-5; possibly TRBD1 for D (6 bases). CDR1 and CDR2 (germline): SSHAT, FNYEAQ (reference sequence). Trimming removed 2 bases from V and 1 base from J, with 8 bases in between. The CDR3 is 14 residues long. CDR3 amino acids: CASSLRGFQETQYF. DNA for the CDR3: TGTGCCAGCAGCTTAAGGGGGTTCCAAGAGACCCAGTACTTC.

This chain links TRBV4-1 with TRBJ2-1; D is ambiguous. V lost 1 base and J lost 3, with 10 bases in between. This CDR3 is 15 amino acids long. Per the germline V gene, CDR1 is MGHRA and CDR2 is YSYEKL. CDR3: CASSQAQAIYNEQFF. The CDR3 DNA reads TGCGCCAGCAGCCAAGCGCAGGCTATCTACAATGAGCAGTTCTTC.

The V gene is TRBV5-6, the J gene TRBJ2-4; no clear D. CDR3 length: 14 amino acids. Germline V CDR1 and CDR2: SGHDT, YYEEEE. V lost 0 bases and J lost 0, with 4 bases in between. CDR3 bases: TGTGCCAGCAGCTTGGGCAGAGCCAAAAACATTCAGTACTTC. Encoded protein: CASSLGRAKNIQYF.

The chain is built from TRBV6-4 and TRBJ2-3; 10 bases align to TRBD2. The germline V gene has CDR1 MRHNA and CDR2 SNTAGT. V was clipped by 4 bases and J by 7 bases; unmatched bases: 11. The CDR3 sequence is 16 residues long. CDR3 sequence reads: CASSAALAGEPNTQYF. Written as DNA, the CDR3 is TGTGCCAGCAGTGCCGCCCTAGCGGGGGAGCCGAATACGCAGTATTTT.

This clone was counted a single time. This sequence joins TRBV7-9 and TRBJ2-7; D is undetermined. The CDR3 has 11 residues. V was trimmed by 1 base and J by 6 bases, leaving 4 bases between them. Per the germline V gene, CDR1 is SEHNR and CDR2 is FQNEAQ (reference sequence). The CDR3 protein is CASSLGPEQYF. DNA for the CDR3: TGTGCCAGCAGCTTAGGGCCCGAGCAGTACTTC.

This clone was seen more than once but under ten times. V is TRBV6-5 and J is TRBJ1-3; possibly TRBD1 for D (5 bases). Germline V lookup: CDR1 MNHEY, CDR2 SVGAGI. The CDR3 has 16 residues. Deletions cut 0 bases from V and 4 bases from J, with 13 bases between. The CDR3 sequence: CASSYSRGRAGNTIYF. CDR3 nucleotide sequence: TGTGCCAGCAGTTACTCGCGGGGCAGGGCAGGAAACACCATATATTTT.